What follows are 21 T cell receptor beta chains derived from one specimen sequenced in a study of long-term antiretroviral therapy in people with HIV. Survey-level immunoSEQ v3.0 assays were run. The assay was immunoSEQ multiplex PCR, and TCRdb's table has in-frame clones only and misses some. Of approximately 28,000 clones listed, 95% were seen once; the top ten hold 6.5% to 10%. This specimen was unsorted PBMCs, taken 5.3 years after starting antiretroviral therapy. These receptors were taken from a man aged 25 to 45 with HIV.

V usage is TRBV27 and J usage is TRBJ2-1, with a possible D match to TRBD1 (6 bases). This CDR3 spans 17 amino acids. Germline assignment: CDR1 MNHEY and CDR2 SMNVEV (reference sequence). Trimming cost V 5 bases and J 0 bases, with 17 bases left between them. The CDR3 DNA reads as TGTGCCAGCAGTCAGGGGTGGGGTTCGAGCTCCTACAATGAGCAGTTCTTC. Translation: CASSQGWGSSSYNEQFF.

V gene TRBV5-1 combines with J gene TRBJ1-1; TRBD1 matches at 8 bases. This CDR3 spans 14 amino acids. Germline CDR1 reads SGHRS; CDR2 reads YFSETQ. V dropped 2 bases and J dropped 5; count of bases not matched to a gene: 5. CDR3 protein: CASSFGQGRTEAFF. The CDR3 DNA reads as TGCGCCAGCAGCTTCGGACAGGGAAGAACTGAAGCTTTCTTT.

This rearrangement joins TRBV2 to TRBJ1-5, with TRBD1 identical over 8 bases. V was clipped by 6 bases and J by 3 bases; unmatched bases: 7. The CDR3 is 15 residues long. Per the germline V gene, CDR1 is SNHLY and CDR2 is FYNNEI. The CDR3 DNA follows: TGTGCCAGCAGCCAGGGACAGGCACTCAATCAGCCCCAGCATTTT. Amino acids: CASSQGQALNQPQHF.

In DNA form, the CDR3 reads TGTGCCAGCAGGGGGACCCAGCGTTGGTTAGCGGAGACCCAGTACTTC. Its protein is CASRGTQRWLAETQYF. The chain has TRBV2 and TRBJ2-5; either TRBD1 or TRBD2 may supply D (5 bases each). The CDR3 runs 16 residues. Germline assignment: CDR1 SNHLY and CDR2 FYNNEI. V lost 6 bases, J lost 5 bases, and 22 bases lay in between.

The V call is TRBV15, the J call TRBJ2-1; D possibly corresponds to TRBD1 (5 bases). Looked up from germline, CDR1 is LNHNV and CDR2 is YYDKDF (reference sequence). CDR3 length equals 15 residues. The V end lost 0 bases, the J end lost 6 bases, and 12 bases lay between the germline ends. The CDR3 protein is CATSRDRASPNEQFF. CDR3 nucleotides: TGTGCCACCAGCAGAGACAGGGCTTCCCCCAATGAGCAGTTCTTC. Drawing the rest from reference TRBV15 and TRBJ2-1, the complete variable domain is DAMVIQNPRYQVTQFGKPVTLSCSQTLNHNVMYWYQQKSSQAPKLLFHYYDKDFNNEADTPDNFQSRRPNTSFCFLDIRSPGLGDTAMYLCATSRDRASPNEQFFGPGTRLTVL.

This chain uses TRBV6-1 with TRBJ1-5; D gene ambiguous. This CDR3 has 14 residues. Per germline, CDR1 MNHNS and CDR2 SASEGT. V was shortened by 4 bases and J by 4 bases, with 11 bases between the two germline ends. CDR3 DNA: TGTGCCAGCAGTGCGCGGGGAGTGAATCAGCCCCAGCATTTT. It encodes CASSARGVNQPQHF.

V usage is TRBV6-1 and J usage is TRBJ2-7; 7 nucleotides line up with TRBD1. The CDR3 totals 16 residues. CDR1 MNHNS and CDR2 SASEGT come from the germline V gene. With 1 base clipped from V and 0 bases from J, the junction kept 6 bases outside the gene matches. CDR3 sequence (DNA): TGTGCCAGCAGTGAAGATTTGGGGACAGTCTCCTACGAGCAGTACTTC. It is translated as CASSEDLGTVSYEQYF.

The chain uses TRBV7-9 and TRBJ1-2, with no clear D. CDR3 length equals 14 residues. The germline V and J ends were trimmed by 6 bases and 1 base, with 12 bases remaining between them. Germline assignment: CDR1 SEHNR and CDR2 FQNEAQ (reference sequence). CDR3: CASSPGRDNYGYTF. The CDR3 DNA sequence: TGTGCCAGCAGTCCTGGACGGGATAACTATGGCTACACCTTC.

The chain carries TRBV4-1 and TRBJ2-1; the match to TRBD1 covers 7 bases. The junction had 11 bases not matched to a gene; V was cut back by 0 bases and J by 9 bases. The CDR3 runs 16 residues. CDR1 is MGHRA, CDR2 YSYEKL, per germline. This CDR3 reads CASSQDLLKGGGEQFF. The CDR3 DNA follows: TGCGCCAGCAGCCAAGATCTTCTCAAAGGGGGCGGTGAGCAGTTCTTC.

The V gene is TRBV6-5, the J gene TRBJ2-7; D not certain. Germline values: CDR1 MNHEY, CDR2 SVGAGI. The CDR3 has 12 amino acids. The V end was cut by 8 bases, the J end by 4 bases, with 12 bases between. Written as DNA, the CDR3 is TGTGCCAGCGGCCGAAACACTTACGAGCAGTACTTC. Protein: CASGRNTYEQYF.

In nucleotides, the CDR3 is TGTGCCAGCAGCCAAGAGGGGACTAGCGGGAGGGGGTACAATGAGCAGTTCTTC. Residues: CASSQEGTSGRGYNEQFF. The V call is TRBV4-2, the J call TRBJ2-1; 16 bases are a match to TRBD2. The CDR3 is 18 amino acids. The V gene end was trimmed by 0 bases and the J gene end by 4 bases; junction bases not matched to a gene: 3. Germline values: CDR1 LGHNA, CDR2 YNFKEQ.

This rearrangement joins TRBV19 to TRBJ1-3; D not certain. This CDR3 contains 14 residues. The V end lost 6 bases, the J end lost 11 bases, and 20 bases lay between the germline ends. Germline CDR1 and CDR2: LNHDA and SQIVND (reference sequence). Here the CDR3 DNA reads TGTGCCAGTAGCACCAAAACAGAGGTTTCCGCCATATATTTT. This sequence encodes CASSTKTEVSAIYF.

This rearrangement joins TRBV6-1 to TRBJ1-1, with D uncertain. Germline V gene data show CDR1 as MNHNS and CDR2 as SASEGT. This CDR3 comprises 13 residues. V was trimmed by 7 bases and J by 5 bases, leaving 14 bases between them. The CDR3 here is CASTREMQTEAFF. The CDR3 nucleotides read TGTGCCAGCACGCGGGAGATGCAGACTGAAGCTTTCTTT.

The V gene is TRBV6-6, the J gene TRBJ2-1; D could derive from TRBD1 or TRBD2 (5 bases each). The CDR3 runs 14 residues. Germline CDR1 MNHNY, CDR2 SVGAGI (reference sequence). Trimming removed 5 bases from V and 6 bases from J, with 14 bases in between. The CDR3 DNA reads as TGTGCCAGCAGTGCCGGGACCATCCTCAATGAGCAGTTCTTC. Amino acid sequence: CASSAGTILNEQFF.

Concerning this clone itself: Mismatch with germline at one junction end may stem from a read error. The chain joins TRBV7-7 to TRBJ2-7; D remains ambiguous. The germline CDR1 and CDR2 sequences are SSHAT and FNYEAQ (reference sequence). The length of the CDR3 is 14 residues. In nucleotides, the CDR3 is TGTGCTAGCAGCTTAACCTGGCCCCCTTACGAGCAGTACTTC. It is translated as CASSLTWPPYEQYF.

The V gene is TRBV5-6, the J gene TRBJ2-7; 9 bases line up with TRBD1. Germline V CDR1 and CDR2: SGHDT, YYEEEE. There are 13 residues in the CDR3. After removal of 4 bases from V and 2 bases from J, the junction contained 1 base not matched to a gene. CDR3 in amino acids: CASSRQGAYEQYF. The CDR3 DNA reads as TGTGCCAGCAGCCGACAGGGGGCCTACGAGCAGTACTTC.

J is TRBJ2-1 and V is TRBV6-4, with D possibly TRBD1 on 6 matching bases. CDR1 and CDR2 from the germline V gene are MRHNA and SNTAGT. This CDR3 is 13 amino acids long. Between the trimmed V and J ends, which lost 3 bases and 4 bases, there was a span of 7 bases. The CDR3 DNA sequence: TGTGCCAGCAGTGAGGACAGTTACAATGAGCAGTTCTTC. Translated, it gives CASSEDSYNEQFF.

The J gene is TRBJ1-5, the V gene TRBV27; 9 bases are shared with TRBD1. V dropped 8 bases and J dropped 2; count of bases not matched to a gene: 7. The CDR3 runs to 15 residues. CDR1 and CDR2 from the germline V gene are MNHEY and SMNVEV (reference sequence). CDR3 nucleotides: TGTGCCAGCGGAAAGGACAGGGGAGGCAATCAGCCCCAGCATTTT. Encoded protein: CASGKDRGGNQPQHF.

The genes are TRBV27 and TRBJ2-7; D not certain. The CDR3 has 14 amino acids. CDR1 MNHEY and CDR2 SMNVEV come from the germline V gene (reference sequence). Trimming pared 0 bases from V and 1 base from J, leaving 7 bases between. The CDR3 DNA is TGTGCCAGCAGTTTATCGGTCGAGTCCTACGAGCAGTACTTC. Translation gives CASSLSVESYEQYF.

The chain is built from TRBV19 and TRBJ1-5; 7 bases are shared with TRBD1. The junction had 10 bases not matched to a gene; V was cut back by 4 bases and J by 1 base. The CDR3 length is 17 residues. Germline V gives CDR1 LNHDA, CDR2 SQIVND (reference sequence). In DNA form, the CDR3 reads TGTGCCAGTAGTAAAGTAAGACAGGGTTGGAGCAATCAGCCCCAGCATTTT. Translation: CASSKVRQGWSNQPQHF.

The chain joins TRBV6-1 to TRBJ2-7; unclear D gene. V gave up 2 bases and J gave up 0 bases, with 8 bases separating them. From germline, CDR1 is MNHNS and CDR2 SASEGT. This CDR3 is 14 amino acids long. The CDR3 region is CASSELRSSYEQYF. DNA for the CDR3: TGTGCCAGCAGTGAACTGAGGAGCTCCTACGAGCAGTACTTC.